The next 7 T cell receptor beta chains were all read from a single sample in a study of identical twins. One entry per CDR3 protein, called by TCRdb with MiXCR from the 5' RACE reads. The sample lists a few hundred thousand distinct CDR3 sequences; approximately 8.3% were seen once. Separately, the same data were catalogued under a study of yellow fever vaccine responses in identical twins.

Sample: CD8+ T cells sorted from blood. These receptor sequences come from a young woman in good health.

This clonotype came up many times. The V call is TRBV5-4, the J call TRBJ1-2; D is possibly TRBD1 (5 bases). V shed 5 bases and J shed 2 bases, with 10 bases lying between them. The CDR3 is made up of 13 amino acids. Germline V lookup: CDR1 SGHNT, CDR2 YYREEE (reference sequence). The CDR3 region has the DNA TGTGCCAGCAGGGGGGATGAGAACTATGGCTACACCTTC. Its translation is CASRGDENYGYTF.

The chain joins TRBV3-1 to TRBJ2-2, with D possibly matching TRBD2 (6 bases). The V gene's germline CDR1 is LGHDT and CDR2 YNNKEL (reference sequence). This CDR3 is built from 18 residues. Trimming shortened V by 0 bases and J by 0 bases, and 14 bases separated the two germline ends. CDR3 protein: CASSQDWPSETNTGELFF. CDR3 in DNA: TGTGCCAGCAGCCAAGATTGGCCTAGCGAGACGAACACCGGGGAGCTGTTTTTT.

This clonotype has just a few counts. This chain uses TRBV7-2 with TRBJ2-5; possibly TRBD2 for D (6 bases). CDR1 and CDR2 (germline): SGHTA, FQGNSA. The CDR3 has 16 amino acids. Trimming removed 2 bases from V and 2 bases from J, with 15 bases in between. DNA of the CDR3: TGTGCCAGCAGCTTATGGTCCTTCGCGGGACAAGAGACCCAGTACTTC. Encoded protein: CASSLWSFAGQETQYF.

This clonotype was seen a few times. The rearrangement links TRBV18 to TRBJ2-3; TRBD1 matches at 9 bases. CDR3 size: 17 residues. The V gene end was trimmed by 6 bases and the J gene end by 6 bases; junction bases not matched to a gene: 16. CDR1 is KGHSH and CDR2 is LQKENI in the germline V gene. The CDR3 DNA reads as TGTGCCAGCTCTTCCCAAGGGGACAGGGAGAGGACGGATACGCAGTATTTT. This translates into CASSSQGDRERTDTQYF.

This chain joins TRBV24-1 and TRBJ2-3, with D possibly being TRBD1 or TRBD2 (5 bases each). Deletions cut 3 bases from V and 2 bases from J, with 14 bases between. This CDR3 has 16 amino acids. Germline V gene sequence: CDR1 KGHDR, CDR2 SFDVKD. The CDR3 DNA reads as TGTGCCACCAGTGATCCTCCAAGCGGACACACAGATACGCAGTATTTT. Its protein is CATSDPPSGHTDTQYF.

This clonotype has at least ten counts. CDR3 nucleotide sequence: TGCGCCAGCAGCTTGGAACAGGGCCCGTACGAGCAGTACTTC. Its protein product is CASSLEQGPYEQYF. This chain uses TRBV5-1 with TRBJ2-7; D is possibly TRBD1 (6 bases). The CDR3 covers 14 residues. Trimming shortened V by 0 bases and J by 4 bases, and 11 bases separated the two germline ends. Germline-derived CDR1 and CDR2 are SGHRS and YFSETQ.

This clonotype occurred many times. CDR3 bases: TGCAGCGTTGAGGCGACCACAGGTTACTCCTACAATGAGCAGTTCTTC. As protein: CSVEATTGYSYNEQFF. The chain has TRBV29-1 and TRBJ2-1; weak D call: TRBD1 (5 bases). This CDR3 spans 16 amino acids. Germline V lookup: CDR1 SQVTM, CDR2 ANQGSEA. The ends were cut back, 3 bases at V and 0 bases at J, with 15 bases in the middle.